A selection of T cell receptor beta chains follows, all from one sample in a study of shared clonotypes between healthy human individuals. Profiling relied on immunoSEQ multiplex PCR, and the TCRdb table lists in-frame clones only, not all of them. The sample shows more than 550,000 clones, roughly 91% of them seen only once. Material for sequencing was memory CD8+ T cells from PBMCs. Receptors originate from a man aged 18 to 29 in good health. Some clones in this sample may be carry-over from other donors' samples. CDR3s include the opening cysteine and the closing phenylalanine or tryptophan. The D gene is left open where the match is weak. Size tells how often a clone was seen (once, few, many) or the class of an expanded clone, and some rows leave it out.

v_call	d_call	clone_size	j_call	cdr3_aa	cdr3_nt
TRBV30	NA	NA	TRBJ1-5	CAWSVLRSNQPQHF	TGTGCCTGGAGTGTCCTCCGAAGCAATCAGCCCCAGCATTTT
TRBV7-2	TRBD2	NA	TRBJ2-1	CASSLLANLAVTNEQFF	TGTGCCAGCAGCTTACTCGCAAACCTAGCGGTAACCAATGAGCAGTTCTTC
TRBV11-2	TRBD1	NA	TRBJ2-1	CASSLWGQENEQFF	TGTGCCAGCAGCTTGTGGGGACAGGAAAATGAGCAGTTCTTC
TRBV7-9	NA	NA	TRBJ2-1	CASSLLAPRNEQFF	TGTGCCAGCAGCTTACTAGCCCCTCGCAATGAGCAGTTCTTC
TRBV7-9	NA	NA	TRBJ1-1	CASSPVGGERTEAFF	TGTGCCAGCAGCCCAGTAGGTGGGGAAAGGACTGAAGCTTTCTTT
TRBV7-9	NA	NA	TRBJ2-7	CASSSGGRIYEQYF	TGTGCCAGCAGCTCCGGCGGACGGATCTACGAGCAGTACTTC
TRBV5-1	NA	NA	TRBJ1-1	CASSRIRADTEAFF	TGCGCCAGCAGCCGGATTAGGGCGGACACTGAAGCTTTCTTT
TRBV21-1	NA	NA	TRBJ2-5	CASSSRGDRLSEETQYF	TGTGCCAGCAGCTCCCGCGGGGACAGACTATCCGAAGAGACCCAGTACTTC
TRBV7-3	NA	NA	TRBJ1-1	CASSSLGNTEAFF	TGTGCCAGCAGCTCCTTGGGGAACACTGAAGCTTTCTTT
TRBV19	NA	NA	TRBJ1-6	CASTPGPYNSPLHF	TGTGCCAGTACCCCCGGGCCATATAATTCACCCCTCCACTTT
TRBV29-1	TRBD1	NA	TRBJ2-7	CSVYDRATYEQYF	TGCAGCGTTTACGACAGGGCTACCTACGAGCAGTACTTC
TRBV27	TRBD2	NA	TRBJ2-1	CASSLPGLAGPNEQFF	TGTGCCAGCAGTTTACCGGGACTAGCGGGTCCCAATGAGCAGTTCTTC
TRBV7-6	NA	NA	TRBJ1-3	CASSYREGNTIYF	TGTGCCAGCAGCTACAGGGAGGGAAACACCATATATTTT
TRBV27	NA	NA	TRBJ1-2	CASSFSMWANYGYTF	TGTGCCAGCAGTTTTAGCATGTGGGCTAACTATGGCTACACCTTC
TRBV5-1	TRBD2	NA	TRBJ2-1	CASSAGLAGIYNEQFF	TGCGCCAGCAGCGCTGGACTAGCGGGAATCTACAATGAGCAGTTCTTC
TRBV5-6	TRBD1	NA	TRBJ2-7	CASSLAGTGDEQYF	TGTGCCAGCAGCTTGGCCGGGACAGGGGACGAGCAGTACTTC
TRBV2	TRBD1	once	TRBJ2-3	CASSETTTGTGTADTQYF	TGTGCCAGCAGTGAAACCACGACCGGGACAGGGACGGCAGATACGCAGTATTTT
TRBV27	TRBD2	NA	TRBJ2-1	CASSWRGGWDEQFF	TGTGCCAGCAGTTGGCGGGGGGGGTGGGATGAGCAGTTCTTC
TRBV27	NA	NA	TRBJ2-2	CASSLAQGGTGELFF	TGTGCCAGCAGTTTAGCGCAGGGCGGCACCGGGGAGCTGTTTTTT
TRBV5-5	NA	NA	TRBJ1-3	CASSWQGFSGNTIYF	TGTGCCAGCAGCTGGCAGGGTTTCTCTGGAAACACCATATATTTT
TRBV5-1	NA	NA	TRBJ2-7	CASSLGDEQYF	TGCGCCAGCAGCTTGGGGGACGAGCAGTACTTC
TRBV28	TRBD1	NA	TRBJ1-1	CASRRQGNTEAFF	TGTGCCAGCAGGCGACAGGGGAACACTGAAGCTTTCTTT
TRBV6-1	NA	NA	TRBJ1-5	CATKQGLPQHF	TGTGCCACCAAACAGGGTCTGCCCCAGCATTTT
TRBV4-1	NA	NA	TRBJ2-7	CASSRRDSPSYEQYF	TGCGCCAGCAGCCGAAGAGACAGCCCCTCCTACGAGCAGTACTTC
TRBV7-9	TRBD1	NA	TRBJ1-5	CASSLWLGGGWQPQHF	TGTGCCAGCAGCTTATGGCTAGGAGGGGGCTGGCAGCCCCAGCATTTT
TRBV6-5	NA	NA	TRBJ2-7	CASSYSAVTYEQYF	TGTGCCAGCAGTTACTCCGCGGTTACCTACGAGCAGTACTTC
TRBV28	TRBD2	NA	TRBJ2-7	CASSLRLAGAHYEQYF	TGTGCCAGCAGTTTACGACTAGCGGGAGCCCATTACGAGCAGTACTTC
TRBV7-3	NA	once	TRBJ2-3	CASSETGTNPRCTQYF	TGTGCCAGCAGCGAAACCGGGACGAATCCCAGATGTACGCAGTATTTT
TRBV27	NA	NA	TRBJ1-1	CASRDSPGSNTEAFF	TGTGCCAGCAGGGACTCCCCCGGGTCGAACACTGAAGCTTTCTTT
TRBV2	NA	NA	TRBJ2-7	CASSESRGTYEQYF	TGTGCCAGCAGTGAATCTCGGGGTACCTACGAGCAGTACTTC
TRBV7-2	TRBD1	NA	TRBJ2-7	CASSKTGTSYDQYF	TGTGCCAGCAGCAAGACAGGGACCTCCTACGATCAGTACTTC
TRBV27	NA	NA	TRBJ2-7	CASSLSASSYEQYF	TGTGCCAGCAGTTTGTCAGCGAGCTCCTACGAGCAGTACTTC
TRBV4-1	NA	NA	TRBJ1-2	CASTLGGGGYYGYTF	TGCGCCAGCACCTTAGGGGGGGGAGGATACTATGGCTACACCTTC
TRBV6-1	NA	NA	TRBJ2-5	CASGGGGFQETQYF	TGTGCCAGCGGGGGAGGGGGCTTCCAAGAGACCCAGTACTTC
TRBV4-1	NA	NA	TRBJ2-1	CASSQVLTEGRREQFF	TGCGCCAGCAGCCAAGTATTGACCGAAGGGAGGAGGGAGCAGTTCTTC
TRBV4-1	NA	NA	TRBJ1-1	CASSQGVRGTEAFF	TGCGCCAGCAGCCAAGGTGTCCGGGGCACTGAAGCTTTCTTT
TRBV30	NA	many	TRBJ1-2	CAWSRRAGDGYTF	TGTGCCTGGAGTAGACGGGCAGGGGATGGCTACACCTTC
TRBV5-8	NA	NA	TRBJ2-7	CASSAGRTGEQYF	TGTGCCAGCAGCGCCGGACGGACTGGGGAGCAGTACTTC
TRBV10-3	TRBD1	NA	TRBJ2-7	CAISLTGTGPGEQYF	TGTGCCATCAGCCTAACCGGGACAGGGCCCGGCGAGCAGTACTTC
TRBV5-4	TRBD2	few	TRBJ2-3	CASSLSTSGRRTDTQYF	TGTGCCAGCAGCTTGAGCACTAGCGGGAGGAGGACAGATACGCAGTATTTT
TRBV5-6	TRBD1	NA	TRBJ1-2	CASSDPHGTELNYGYTF	TGTGCCAGCAGCGACCCTCACGGGACAGAATTAAACTATGGCTACACCTTC
TRBV5-4	NA	NA	TRBJ1-2	CASSSRTANYGYTF	TGTGCCAGCAGCTCCCGGACAGCTAACTATGGCTACACCTTC
TRBV29-1	NA	NA	TRBJ1-1	CSGIPGPSGTEAFF	TGCAGCGGGATCCCGGGACCCAGTGGCACTGAAGCTTTCTTT
TRBV27	NA	NA	TRBJ1-2	CASRLDGWDYGYTF	TGTGCCAGCAGATTGGACGGCTGGGACTATGGCTACACCTTC
TRBV27	TRBD2	NA	TRBJ2-7	CASSRTPGLVGYEQYF	TGTGCCAGCAGTCGAACCCCGGGACTAGTGGGCTACGAGCAGTACTTC
TRBV7-9	TRBD2	once	TRBJ2-1	CASSFPKGTSGNEQFF	TGTGCCAGCAGCTTTCCTAAGGGGACTAGCGGGAATGAGCAGTTCTTC
TRBV5-4	TRBD2	NA	TRBJ2-2	CASSLDLTSGAYTGELFF	TGTGCCAGCAGCCTAGATCTGACTAGCGGAGCTTACACCGGGGAGCTGTTTTTT